This TCR beta chain was observed in a study of T-cell memory formation after mild COVID-19. General observations from the study: Day 15 to 85 contracting clones showed balanced CD4/CD8; later expanders leaned CD4+. CD4+ contracting clones were found mainly in CM and EM, and CD8+ ones in EMRA.

TCRdb re-analysed the 5' RACE reads in MiXCR, keeping a single row per CDR3 protein. The sample holds roughly 620,000 distinct CDR3 sequences, about a sixth seen once. This clonotype turned up a few times. The target antigen is unknown. The TCR originated in an adult woman who had mild COVID-19 (a few samples of this study predate the infection). Cell type and time point are not known. Material: PBMCs or a T cell subset sorted from them (not recorded which).

The CDR3 here is CASSPTSRDRGKTGELFF. The CDR3 DNA follows: TGTGCCAGCTCACCCACCAGCAGGGACAGGGGGAAGACCGGGGAGCTGTTTTTT. The chain employs TRBV18 and TRBJ2-2; TRBD1 matches at 11 bases. Per germline, CDR1 KGHSH and CDR2 LQKENI. Trimming at V came to 3 bases and at J to 5 bases, leaving 11 bases not matched to a gene. This CDR3 spans 18 amino acids.